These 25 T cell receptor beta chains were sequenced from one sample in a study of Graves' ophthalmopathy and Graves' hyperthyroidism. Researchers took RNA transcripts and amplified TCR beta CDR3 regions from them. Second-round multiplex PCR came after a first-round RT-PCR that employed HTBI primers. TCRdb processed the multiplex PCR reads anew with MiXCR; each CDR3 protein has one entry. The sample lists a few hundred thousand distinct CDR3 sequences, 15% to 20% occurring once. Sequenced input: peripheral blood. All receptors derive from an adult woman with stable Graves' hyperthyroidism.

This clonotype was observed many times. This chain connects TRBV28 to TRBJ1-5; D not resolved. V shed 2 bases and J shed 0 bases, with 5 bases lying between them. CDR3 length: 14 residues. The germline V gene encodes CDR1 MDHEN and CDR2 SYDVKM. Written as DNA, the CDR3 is TGTGCCAGCAGTTTAATCGATAGCAATCAGCCCCAGCATTTT. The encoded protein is CASSLIDSNQPQHF.

The CDR3 here is CASSQDRHGYTF. Here the CDR3 DNA reads TGTGCCAGCAGTCAAGACAGGCATGGCTACACCTTC. The chain couples TRBV2 to TRBJ1-2, with a tentative D call TRBD1 (6 bases). Germline CDR1 SNHLY, CDR2 FYNNEI. V lost 5 bases to trimming and J lost 6 bases, with 10 bases between them. This CDR3 has 12 amino acids.

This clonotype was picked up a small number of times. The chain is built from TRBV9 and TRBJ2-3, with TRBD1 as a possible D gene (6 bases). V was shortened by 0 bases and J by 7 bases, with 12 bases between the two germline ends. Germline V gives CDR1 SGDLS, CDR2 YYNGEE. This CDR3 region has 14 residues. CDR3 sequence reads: CASSVEWGLNTQYF. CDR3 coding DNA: TGTGCCAGCAGCGTAGAGTGGGGGCTAAATACGCAGTATTTT. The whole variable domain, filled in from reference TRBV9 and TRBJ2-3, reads DSGVTQTPKHLITATGQRVTLRCSPRSGDLSVYWYQQSLDQGLQFLIQYYNGEERAKGNILERFSAQQFPDLHSELNLSSLELGDSALYFCASSVEWGLNTQYFGPGTRLTVL.

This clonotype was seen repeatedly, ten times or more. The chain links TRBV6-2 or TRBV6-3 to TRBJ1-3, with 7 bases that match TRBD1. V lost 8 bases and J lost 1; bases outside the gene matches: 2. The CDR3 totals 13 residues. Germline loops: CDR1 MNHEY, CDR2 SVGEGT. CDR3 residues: CASATGSGNTIYF. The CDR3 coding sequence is TGTGCCAGCGCGACAGGGTCTGGAAACACCATATATTTT.

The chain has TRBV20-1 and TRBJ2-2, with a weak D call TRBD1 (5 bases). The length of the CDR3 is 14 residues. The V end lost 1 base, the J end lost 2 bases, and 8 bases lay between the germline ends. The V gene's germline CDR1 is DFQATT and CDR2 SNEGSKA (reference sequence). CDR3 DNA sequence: TGCAGTGCTAGAGTTCAGGGAAACACCGGGGAGCTGTTTTTT. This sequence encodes CSARVQGNTGELFF.

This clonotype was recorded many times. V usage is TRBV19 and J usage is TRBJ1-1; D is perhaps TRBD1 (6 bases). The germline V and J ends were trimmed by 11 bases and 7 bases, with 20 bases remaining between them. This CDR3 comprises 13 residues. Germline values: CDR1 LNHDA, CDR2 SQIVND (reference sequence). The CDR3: CAVRAGGVGEAFF. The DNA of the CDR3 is TGTGCCGTGCGAGCGGGGGGCGTCGGTGAAGCTTTCTTT.

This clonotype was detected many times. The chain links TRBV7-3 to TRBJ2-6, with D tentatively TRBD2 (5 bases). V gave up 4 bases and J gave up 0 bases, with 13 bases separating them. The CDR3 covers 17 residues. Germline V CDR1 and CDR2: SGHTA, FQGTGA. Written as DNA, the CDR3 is TGTGCCAGCAGCTCCGGGATGAGTCACTCTGGGGCCAACGTCCTGACTTTC. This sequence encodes CASSSGMSHSGANVLTF.

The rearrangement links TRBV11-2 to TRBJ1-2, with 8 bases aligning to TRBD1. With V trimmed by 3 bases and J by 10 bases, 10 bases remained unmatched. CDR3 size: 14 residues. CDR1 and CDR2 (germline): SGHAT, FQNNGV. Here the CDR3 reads CASSFAPGQAFYTF. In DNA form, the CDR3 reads TGTGCCAGCAGCTTTGCGCCGGGACAGGCCTTCTACACCTTC.

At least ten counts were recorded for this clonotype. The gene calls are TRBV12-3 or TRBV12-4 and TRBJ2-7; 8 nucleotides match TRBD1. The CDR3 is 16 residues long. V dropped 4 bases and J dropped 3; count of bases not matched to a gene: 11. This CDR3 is CASSSSSTGVRYEQYF. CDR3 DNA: TGTGCCAGCAGTTCCTCATCGACAGGGGTTCGCTACGAGCAGTACTTC.

The chain's CDR3 is CASSLDREDYEQYF. In DNA, the CDR3 is TGTGCCAGCAGTTTGGACAGAGAGGACTACGAGCAGTACTTC. The V gene is TRBV12-3 or TRBV12-4, the J gene TRBJ2-7, with D tentatively TRBD1 (6 bases). The germline V and J ends were trimmed by 3 bases and 3 bases, with 12 bases remaining between them. CDR3 length: 14 residues.

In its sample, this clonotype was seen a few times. CDR3 sequence (DNA): TGTGCCAGCAGCCGCGGACAGGGGGCGACTGGGGCCAACGTCCTGACTTTC. Its translation: CASSRGQGATGANVLTF. The chain joins TRBV3-1 to TRBJ2-6; TRBD1 agrees at 11 bases. The V segment lost 4 bases and the J segment 2 bases; nucleotides outside the gene matches: 4. The CDR3 spans 17 residues. Germline assignment: CDR1 LGHDT and CDR2 YNNKEL (reference sequence).

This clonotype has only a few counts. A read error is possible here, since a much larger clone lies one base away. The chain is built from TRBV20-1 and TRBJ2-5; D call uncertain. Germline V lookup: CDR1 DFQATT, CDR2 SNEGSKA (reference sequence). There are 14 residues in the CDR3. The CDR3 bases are TGCAGTGCTAGCGTGCGGCGAAACCAAGAGACCAAGTACTTC. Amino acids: CSASVRRNQETKYF.

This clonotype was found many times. The CDR3 DNA reads as TGTGCCAGCAGTTTACTGAGCGGGAAGGCAGATACGCAGTATTTT. This gives the protein CASSLLSGKADTQYF. The chain uses TRBV12-3 or TRBV12-4 and TRBJ2-3; 7 nucleotides line up with TRBD2. V lost 2 bases, J lost 4 bases, and 6 bases stayed unmatched. The CDR3 consists of 15 residues.

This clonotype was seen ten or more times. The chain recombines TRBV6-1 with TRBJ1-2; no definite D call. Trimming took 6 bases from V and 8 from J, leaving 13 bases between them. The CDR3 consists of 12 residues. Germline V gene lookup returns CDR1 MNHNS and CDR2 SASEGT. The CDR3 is CASSPPIGGYTF. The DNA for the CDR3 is TGTGCCAGCAGCCCCCCCATTGGGGGCTACACCTTC.

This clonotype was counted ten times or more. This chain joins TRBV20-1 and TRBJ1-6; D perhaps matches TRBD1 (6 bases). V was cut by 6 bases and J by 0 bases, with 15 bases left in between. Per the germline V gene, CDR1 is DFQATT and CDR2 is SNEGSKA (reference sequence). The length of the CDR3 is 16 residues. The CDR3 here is CSARFDRSSYNSPLHF. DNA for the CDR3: TGCAGTGCCCGATTCGACAGGAGCTCCTATAATTCACCCCTCCACTTT.

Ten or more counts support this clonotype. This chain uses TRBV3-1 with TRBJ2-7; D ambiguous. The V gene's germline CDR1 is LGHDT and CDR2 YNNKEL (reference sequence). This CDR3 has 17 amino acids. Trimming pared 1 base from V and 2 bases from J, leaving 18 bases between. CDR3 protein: CASSQGGIGGAPYEQYF. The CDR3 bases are TGTGCCAGCAGCCAAGGAGGAATCGGCGGAGCCCCCTACGAGCAGTACTTC.

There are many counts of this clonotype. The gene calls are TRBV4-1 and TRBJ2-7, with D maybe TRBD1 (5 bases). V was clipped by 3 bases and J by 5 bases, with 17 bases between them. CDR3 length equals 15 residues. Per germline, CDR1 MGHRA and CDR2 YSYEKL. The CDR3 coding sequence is TGCGCCAGCAGCCATCTCCCCCAGGGAAGCGACGAGCAGTACTTC. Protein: CASSHLPQGSDEQYF.

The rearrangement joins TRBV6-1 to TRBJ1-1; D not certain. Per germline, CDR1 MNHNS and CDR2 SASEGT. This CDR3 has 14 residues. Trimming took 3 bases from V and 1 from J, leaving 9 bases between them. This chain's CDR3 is CASSEGSGNTEAFF. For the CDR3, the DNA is TGTGCCAGCAGTGAGGGGAGCGGGAACACTGAAGCTTTCTTT.

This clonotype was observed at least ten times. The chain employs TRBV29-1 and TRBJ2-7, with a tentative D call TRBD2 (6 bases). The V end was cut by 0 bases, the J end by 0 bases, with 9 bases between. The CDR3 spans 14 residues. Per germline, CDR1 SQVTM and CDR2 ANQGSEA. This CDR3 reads CSVEERGTSYEQYF. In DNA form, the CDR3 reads TGCAGCGTTGAAGAACGCGGGACCTCCTACGAGCAGTACTTC.

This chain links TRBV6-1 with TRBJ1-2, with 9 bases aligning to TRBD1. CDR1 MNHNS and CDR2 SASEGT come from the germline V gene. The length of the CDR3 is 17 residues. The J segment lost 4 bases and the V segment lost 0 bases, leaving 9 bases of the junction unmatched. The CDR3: CASSEAVGTGPSYGYTF. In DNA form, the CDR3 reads TGTGCCAGCAGTGAAGCGGTGGGGACAGGGCCATCCTATGGCTACACCTTC.

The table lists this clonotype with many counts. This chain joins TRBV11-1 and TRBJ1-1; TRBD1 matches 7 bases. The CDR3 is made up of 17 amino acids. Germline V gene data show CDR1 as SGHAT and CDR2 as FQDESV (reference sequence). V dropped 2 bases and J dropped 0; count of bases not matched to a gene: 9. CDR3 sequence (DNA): TGTGCCAGCAGCTTAACGGATTCAGGGGGGATGAACACTGAAGCTTTCTTT. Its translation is CASSLTDSGGMNTEAFF.

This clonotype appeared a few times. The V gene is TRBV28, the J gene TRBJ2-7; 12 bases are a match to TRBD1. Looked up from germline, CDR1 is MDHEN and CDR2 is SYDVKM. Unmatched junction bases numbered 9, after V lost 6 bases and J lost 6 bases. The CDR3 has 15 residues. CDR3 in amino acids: CASRPGTGGPVEQYF. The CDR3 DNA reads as TGTGCCAGCAGGCCTGGGACAGGGGGCCCGGTCGAGCAGTACTTC.

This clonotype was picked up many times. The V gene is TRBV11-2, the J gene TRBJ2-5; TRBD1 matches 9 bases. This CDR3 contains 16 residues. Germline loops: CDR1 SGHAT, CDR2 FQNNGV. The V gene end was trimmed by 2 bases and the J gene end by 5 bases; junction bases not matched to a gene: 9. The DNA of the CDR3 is TGTGCCAGCAGCTTACGTAGGACAGGGGCGTTCGAGACCCAGTACTTC. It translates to CASSLRRTGAFETQYF.

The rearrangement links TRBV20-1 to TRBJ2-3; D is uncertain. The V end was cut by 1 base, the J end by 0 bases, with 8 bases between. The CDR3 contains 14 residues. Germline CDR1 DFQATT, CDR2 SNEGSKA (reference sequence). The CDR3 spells CSARVRVSTDTQYF. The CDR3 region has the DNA TGCAGTGCTAGAGTAAGGGTCAGCACAGATACGCAGTATTTT.

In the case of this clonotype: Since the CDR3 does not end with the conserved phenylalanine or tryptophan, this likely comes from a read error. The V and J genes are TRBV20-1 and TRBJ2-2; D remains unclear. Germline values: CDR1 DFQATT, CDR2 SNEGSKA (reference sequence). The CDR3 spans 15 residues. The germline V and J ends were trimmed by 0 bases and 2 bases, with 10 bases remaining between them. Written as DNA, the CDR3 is TGCAGTGCTAGAGATCGGTACACCAACACCGGGGAGCTGTTTTAT. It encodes CSARDRYTNTGELFY.